This T cell receptor (beta chain) comes out of a study of Graves' ophthalmopathy and Graves' hyperthyroidism. V trimming: 4 bases; J trimming: 0 bases; junction bases outside the gene matches: 8. The CDR3 covers 16 residues. CDR1 is SGHRS, CDR2 YFSETQ, per germline. Amplification targeted the TCR beta CDR3 regions, with RNA transcripts as the source material. HTBI primers primed a first-round RT-PCR, and a second-round multiplex PCR followed. MiXCR, applied by TCRdb to the multiplex PCR reads, yields one record per CDR3 protein. The sample has approximately 700,000 distinct CDR3 sequences, 35% to 50% seen once. General observations from the study: Using 13 signatures, a model distinguished ophthalmopathy from stable hyperthyroidism, reaching about 90% sensitivity and approximately 84% specificity. The majority of expanded thyroid clonotypes above 0.001 frequency also occurred in blood.

This clonotype was observed a few times. Antigen unknown. Ophthalmopathy donors showed moderate-to-severe activity, CAS ≥3, NOSPECS ≥4 and a duration under 3 months. Exclusion covered patients with other autoimmune diseases or uncontrolled infections (as well as pregnancy or lactation). The chain recombines TRBV5-1 with TRBJ2-7; 9 bases map to TRBD2. Sample: peripheral blood. The receptor was isolated from an adult man with Graves' ophthalmopathy. The CDR3 spells CASSLGLARSSYEQYF. CDR3 in DNA: TGCGCCAGCAGCCTAGGACTAGCGAGAAGCTCCTACGAGCAGTACTTC.